This T cell receptor (beta chain) was identified in a study of T cells after yellow fever vaccination. Overall study: SMART-Seq v4 Ultra Low Input prepared libraries from low-cell fractions.

Template switching by 5'RACE produced TCR cDNA, adding a universal primer site and UMIs. Via MiXCR, TCRdb re-called the 5' RACE reads, giving one row per CDR3 protein. The table includes some 220,000 distinct CDR3 sequences, about 3% detected once. Germline CDR1 SGHRS, CDR2 YFSETQ. The CDR3 totals 16 residues. Losses at the gene ends were 3 bases for V and 7 bases for J; bases not matched to a gene: 11. Study-level results: FACS-sorted repertoires might harbor abundant contaminating clonotypes from the bulk population. A weaker secondary response peaked on day 5, the primary on day 15.

This clonotype was seen a few times. What it recognizes is unknown. The rearrangement joins TRBV5-1 to TRBJ1-1; 11 bases match TRBD1. The specimen was CD4+ T cells sorted from PBMCs, collected 10 days after the yellow fever booster vaccination. The sequence derives from a man between 18 and 29 years old who received the YFV17D yellow fever vaccine. The CDR3 is CASSSRGQGASFEAFF. The CDR3 nucleotides read TGCGCCAGCAGCTCCCGAGGACAGGGGGCCTCCTTTGAAGCTTTCTTT.